A single TCR beta chain is shown here with its context. Ages ranged from about 18 to 89 years, with residence in 24 US areas. Assay used: immunoSEQ multiplex PCR; TCRdb lists only in-frame clones, some missing. The sample holds just over 300,000 clones, just over 85% seen once. The data were taken from a study of blood T cell repertoires in COVID-19. V was pared by 0 bases and J by 0 bases, with 11 bases between. The CDR3 totals 16 residues. Germline V CDR1 and CDR2: MNHEY, SVGAGI. The gene calls are TRBV6-5 and TRBJ1-2; unclear D gene. The clonotype was recovered from a young man who had recovered from COVID-19. The sequencing sample was made of PBMCs or T cells enriched from blood (not recorded which). The CDR3 spells CASSYSGQATNYGYTF. The CDR3, as DNA: TGTGCCAGCAGTTACTCTGGGCAGGCTACTAACTATGGCTACACCTTC.